These T cell receptor beta chains were read from a single sample in a study of early T cells in non-severe SARS-CoV-2 infection. Each CDR3 protein is one row after TCRdb ran MiXCR on the 5' RACE reads. Of 25,000 to 35,000 distinct CDR3 sequences listed, approximately 7% were seen once; the top ten hold about a third. Sequenced: whole blood. Receptors originate from an adult who was a healthcare worker with PCR-confirmed SARS-CoV-2 infection or an uninfected control (not recorded which). The CDR3 runs from the conserved cysteine through the conserved F or W. A D gene is named only where the DNA matches it firmly. Some rows mark clone size as missing; the rest say once, few, many or name a class of expanded clone.

v_gene,len,abundance,d_gene,j_gene,CDR3aa,CDR3nt
TRBV5-5,15,-,TRBD1,TRBJ1-3,CPSSFGTGGGNTIYF,TGTCCCAGCAGCTTCGGGACAGGCGGTGGAAACACCATATATTTT
TRBV12-3/TRBV12-4,12,many,-,TRBJ1-6,CASSLSNSPLHF,TGTGCCAGCAGTTTGAGTAATTCACCCCTCCACTTT
TRBV3-1,15,many,TRBD2,TRBJ2-5,CASSQTSGGAETQYF,TGTGCCAGCAGCCAAACCAGCGGGGGGGCAGAGACCCAGTACTTC
TRBV4-3,16,many,-,TRBJ1-3,CASSQVYSYSGNTIYF,TGCGCCAGCAGCCAAGTCTACAGTTACTCTGGAAACACCATATATTTT
TRBV2,18,many,-,TRBJ2-2,CAILPSTGGRNDTGELFF,TGTGCAATTCTTCCTTCCACTGGGGGGCGGAACGACACCGGGGAGCTGTTTTTT
TRBV19,13,many,TRBD1,TRBJ2-2,CASPDRVTGELFF,TGTGCCAGTCCCGACAGGGTTACCGGGGAGCTGTTTTTT
TRBV4-1,14,many,-,TRBJ2-5,CASSQDRERGTQYF,TGCGCCAGCAGCCAAGATCGGGAGCGAGGGACCCAGTACTTC
TRBV4-2,16,many,-,TRBJ1-1,CASSQELRRLGSEAFF,TGTGCCAGCAGCCAAGAGCTCAGGCGCTTGGGGTCTGAAGCTTTCTTT
TRBV7-9,16,many,-,TRBJ2-3,CASSKTQGRDTDTQYF,TGTGCCAGCAGCAAGACGCAGGGGCGAGACACAGATACGCAGTATTTT
TRBV18,15,-,TRBD1,TRBJ2-4,CASSRTGKDKNIQYF,TGTGCCAGCTCAAGGACAGGGAAGGACAAAAACATTCAGTACTTC
TRBV4-2,17,many,TRBD2,TRBJ2-2,CASSQGTSGGYTGELFF,TGTGCCAGCAGCCAAGGGACTAGCGGGGGGTACACCGGGGAGCTGTTTTTT
TRBV18,13,many,-,TRBJ2-5,CASSSDIQETQYF,TGTGCCAGCTCAAGCGACATACAAGAGACCCAGTACTTC
TRBV29-1,13,many,-,TRBJ2-7,CSVVMGATYEQYF,TGCAGCGTTGTTATGGGGGCTACGTACGAGCAGTACTTC
TRBV24-1,14,few,TRBD2,TRBJ2-1,CATELAGPYNEQFF,TGTGCCACCGAGCTAGCGGGACCTTACAATGAGCAGTTCTTC
TRBV6-1,17,few,TRBD2,TRBJ2-1,CASSPISGGARRNEQFF,TGTGCCAGCAGCCCAATTAGCGGGGGGGCCCGGAGGAATGAGCAGTTCTTC
TRBV29-1,12,many,-,TRBJ1-6,CSVRDKGDTLHF,TGCAGCGTTCGGGACAAAGGCGACACCCTCCACTTT
TRBV11-2,13,many,TRBD1,TRBJ2-3,CASSSGQGDTQYF,TGTGCCAGCAGCTCCGGACAGGGAGATACGCAGTATTTT
TRBV19,15,many,-,TRBJ1-1,CASRRDTGLGTEAFF,TGTGCCAGTAGGCGGGACACCGGTTTAGGCACTGAAGCTTTCTTT
TRBV7-2,14,many,TRBD1,TRBJ1-5,CASSSGQGNQPQHF,TGTGCCAGCAGTTCCGGACAGGGCAATCAGCCCCAGCATTTT
TRBV5-4,15,few,TRBD2,TRBJ2-7,CASSPQAGGSYEQYF,TGTGCCAGCAGCCCCCAAGCGGGAGGGTCCTACGAGCAGTACTTC
TRBV5-6,14,many,-,TRBJ2-3,CASSLDTGTDTQYF,TGTGCCAGCAGCTTAGATACGGGAACAGATACGCAGTATTTT
TRBV19,13,many,TRBD2,TRBJ2-7,CASTGGPGYEQYF,TGTGCCAGTACGGGAGGGCCAGGGTACGAGCAGTACTTC
TRBV11-3,17,many,-,TRBJ2-2,CASSFPNHGANTGELFF,TGTGCCAGCAGCTTTCCCAACCACGGGGCGAACACCGGGGAGCTGTTTTTT
TRBV18,13,few,-,TRBJ2-7,CASSQDFAYEQYF,TGTGCCAGCTCACAGGACTTTGCCTACGAGCAGTACTTC
TRBV4-2,15,few,TRBD1,TRBJ2-3,CASSQGQGARDTQYF,TGTGCCAGCAGCCAAGGCCAGGGGGCCAGAGATACGCAGTATTTT
TRBV24-1,17,few,TRBD2,TRBJ2-1,CATSDGSSGQRGNEQFF,TGTGCCACCAGTGATGGTTCTAGCGGGCAGCGGGGGAATGAGCAGTTCTTC
TRBV20-1,14,many,-,TRBJ1-2,CSARDPLIGSGYTF,TGCAGTGCTAGAGACCCGCTAATCGGGAGTGGCTACACCTTC
TRBV7-2,16,-,TRBD2,TRBJ2-1,CASTLTSGGAGNEQFF,TGTGCCAGCACCCTGACTAGCGGGGGGGCCGGGAATGAGCAGTTCTTC
TRBV12-3/TRBV12-4,14,many,TRBD1,TRBJ1-1,CASSVQGARTEAFF,TGTGCCAGCAGTGTACAGGGGGCGCGTACTGAAGCTTTCTTT
TRBV11-3,15,-,TRBD2,TRBJ2-2,CASSFRGGRTGELFF,TGTGCCAGCAGCTTCCGGGGGGGCAGGACCGGGGAGCTGTTTTTT
TRBV30,13,many,-,TRBJ1-1,CAWREMGEAEAFF,TGTGCCTGGAGGGAGATGGGGGAGGCTGAAGCTTTCTTT
TRBV5-4,13,many,-,TRBJ2-5,CASNRVWEETQYF,TGTGCCAGCAACAGGGTTTGGGAAGAGACCCAGTACTTC
TRBV28,14,many,TRBD1,TRBJ2-7,CASSFLGQGYEQYF,TGTGCCAGCAGTTTTCTTGGACAGGGCTACGAGCAGTACTTC
TRBV18,15,many,-,TRBJ2-2,CASSVQDLNTGELFF,TGTGCCAGCTCGGTACAGGACCTGAACACCGGGGAGCTGTTTTTT
TRBV2,14,many,-,TRBJ1-1,CASSVDRGNTEAFF,TGTGCCAGCAGTGTCGATAGGGGGAACACTGAAGCTTTCTTT
TRBV6-1,14,many,-,TRBJ2-7,CASSDEGPTYEQYF,TGTGCCAGCAGTGACGAGGGGCCCACCTACGAGCAGTACTTC
TRBV6-2/TRBV6-3,14,many,-,TRBJ2-1,CASSSPTTLNEQFF,TGTGCCAGCAGTTCGCCCACTACCCTCAATGAGCAGTTCTTC
TRBV30,14,many,-,TRBJ2-7,CAWSVAGSGSFAYF,TGTGCCTGGAGTGTAGCAGGGTCGGGCTCCTTTGCTTACTTC
TRBV28,14,-,-,TRBJ2-3,CATAIEGGTDTQYF,TGTGCCACCGCTATTGAGGGGGGCACAGATACGCAGTATTTT
TRBV19,13,many,-,TRBJ1-5,CASSIAPAQPQHF,TGTGCCAGTAGTATAGCTCCGGCTCAGCCCCAGCATTTT
TRBV27,17,few,-,TRBJ2-6,CASSPKGVAAGANVLTF,TGTGCCAGCAGTCCTAAGGGGGTGGCGGCTGGGGCCAACGTCCTGACTTTC
TRBV5-1,15,few,TRBD1,TRBJ2-7,CASSLAGTGADEQYF,TGCGCCAGCAGCTTGGCCGGGACAGGGGCTGACGAGCAGTACTTC
TRBV7-2,15,many,-,TRBJ1-1,CASSLVGGAGIEAFF,TGTGCCAGCAGCTTAGTGGGGGGGGCCGGGATTGAAGCTTTCTTT
TRBV5-6,15,many,-,TRBJ2-2,CASSPRTVNTGELFF,TGTGCCAGCAGCCCTCGGACAGTGAACACCGGGGAGCTGTTTTTT
TRBV7-2,14,many,-,TRBJ1-2,CASSLGSGVKGYTF,TGTGCCAGCAGCTTAGGGTCAGGGGTAAAAGGCTACACCTTC
TRBV20-1,13,many,TRBD2,TRBJ2-1,CSTMGRGRNEQFF,TGCAGTACAATGGGGAGGGGTCGAAATGAGCAGTTCTTC
TRBV24-1,13,many,-,TRBJ1-5,CATSARFDQPQHF,TGTGCCACCAGTGCCAGATTTGATCAGCCCCAGCATTTT
TRBV7-9,19,-,TRBD2,TRBJ2-3,CASSKKRLAGGPTADTQYF,TGTGCCAGCAGCAAAAAAAGACTAGCGGGGGGGCCGACCGCGGATACGCAGTATTTT
TRBV6-2/TRBV6-3,11,-,-,TRBJ2-7,CASSWSYEQYF,TGTGCCAGCAGTTGGAGTTACGAGCAGTACTTC
TRBV15,14,many,TRBD2,TRBJ2-5,CATSPGTMQETQYF,TGTGCCACCAGCCCTGGGACTATGCAAGAGACCCAGTACTTC